The next 17 T cell receptor beta chains were all read from a single sample in a study of cytomegalovirus exposure and HLA in healthy donors. The PCR ran on 60 Vbeta and 13 Jbeta primers. Assay: immunoSEQ multiplex PCR; the TCRdb copy retains only in-frame clones and omits some. Of 62,000 or so clones in the sample, about 80% are singletons; the top ten hold roughly 4.5%. The sample taken for sequencing was PBMCs. These receptor sequences come from a man aged 25-45 years in good health and CMV-seronegative.

The chain couples TRBV5-4 to TRBJ2-7, with 7 bases that match TRBD1. Germline CDR1 and CDR2: SGHNT and YYREEE (reference sequence). The V and J ends lost 4 bases and 3 bases, in that order; junction bases with no gene match: 16. This CDR3 has 17 amino acids. CDR3 DNA: TGTGCCAGCAGCCCCCAACAGGGGATGGGGTCGGTCTACGAGCAGTACTTC. Protein sequence: CASSPQQGMGSVYEQYF.

The chain links TRBV2 to TRBJ2-1, with TRBD2 matching over 13 bases. Germline lookup yields CDR1 SNHLY and CDR2 FYNNEI. Germline trimming cut 4 bases from V and 5 bases from J; bases unmatched to any gene: 2. This CDR3 spans 15 amino acids. The CDR3 coding sequence is TGTGCCAGCAGTGGACTAGCGGGAGGCGACAATGAGCAGTTCTTC. It encodes CASSGLAGGDNEQFF.

CDR3 DNA: TGTGCCAGCAGCTTGAGTAACGGGGAACACAATGAGCAGTTCTTC. Translated: CASSLSNGEHNEQFF. The genes are TRBV7-6 and TRBJ2-1; D may be TRBD2 (5 bases). V was pared by 3 bases and J by 5 bases, with 14 bases between. Germline V CDR1 and CDR2: SGHVS, FNYEAQ. The CDR3 loop spans 15 amino acids.

This clone was picked up one time. V gene TRBV7-3 combines with J gene TRBJ2-1; 8 bases map to TRBD2. CDR1 and CDR2 (germline): SGHTA, FQGTGA. The CDR3 has 16 residues. V was pared by 1 base and J by 3 bases, with 5 bases of the junction left unmatched. CDR3 loop: CASSLSPGGVYNEQFF. Written as DNA, the CDR3 is TGTGCCAGCAGCTTAAGTCCGGGGGGGGTCTACAATGAGCAGTTCTTC.

V is TRBV5-8 and J is TRBJ2-1, with 7 bases fitting TRBD1. Germline CDR1 is SGHTS and CDR2 is YDEGEE. V trimming: 1 base; J trimming: 0 bases; junction bases outside the gene matches: 4. This CDR3 spans 16 amino acids. The CDR3, as DNA: TGTGCCAGCAGCTTGTGGGCAGGGGGCTCCTACAATGAGCAGTTCTTC. Translation gives CASSLWAGGSYNEQFF.

The chain recombines TRBV18 with TRBJ2-5; TRBD1 aligns across 7 bases. Looked up from germline, CDR1 is KGHSH and CDR2 is LQKENI. This CDR3 region has 13 residues. J gave up 5 bases and V 5 bases, and 5 bases lay outside the gene matches. The CDR3 protein is CASSTTGSETQYF. CDR3 DNA: TGTGCCAGCTCAACGACAGGGTCGGAGACCCAGTACTTC. The entire variable domain, with the rest obtained from reference TRBV18 and TRBJ2-5, is as follows: NAGVMQNPRHLVRRRGQEARLRCSPMKGHSHVYWYRQLPEEGLKFMVYLQKENIIDESGMPKERFSAEFPKEGPSILRIQQVVRGDSAAYFCASSTTGSETQYFGPGTRLLVL.

V and J are TRBV7-9 and TRBJ2-1; D might be TRBD2 (6 bases). The V end was cut by 2 bases, the J end by 4 bases, with 15 bases between. Germline V lookup: CDR1 SEHNR, CDR2 FQNEAQ (reference sequence). The CDR3 length is 16 residues. The CDR3 here is CASSLYEAGYYNEQFF. In nucleotides, the CDR3 is TGTGCCAGCAGCTTATACGAAGCGGGTTATTACAATGAGCAGTTCTTC.

V usage is TRBV10-2 and J usage is TRBJ2-7; 12 bases align to TRBD2. Germline assignment: CDR1 WSHSY and CDR2 SAAADI. This CDR3 spans 17 amino acids. J gave up 3 bases and V 6 bases, and 12 bases lay outside the gene matches. CDR3 region: CASRGGLAGLRNYEQYF. The CDR3 DNA reads as TGCGCCAGCAGGGGAGGACTAGCGGGATTACGAAACTACGAGCAGTACTTC.

CDR3: CASSFSLGQGAYEQYF. In nucleotides, the CDR3 is TGTGCCAGCAGCTTTAGCCTTGGACAGGGGGCTTACGAGCAGTACTTC. J is TRBJ2-7 and V is TRBV7-2, with TRBD1 matching 11 bases. J gave up 4 bases and V 3 bases, and 8 bases lay outside the gene matches. Germline V gives CDR1 SGHTA, CDR2 FQGNSA. This CDR3 comprises 16 residues.

V usage is TRBV2 and J usage is TRBJ2-7, with a weak D call TRBD2 (6 bases). The CDR3 extends over 15 amino acids. Germline CDR1 SNHLY, CDR2 FYNNEI. With 1 base removed from V and 1 base from J, the gap between germline ends came to 11 bases. The CDR3 sequence is CASSEGRTTSYEQYF. The CDR3 DNA reads TGTGCCAGCAGTGAAGGAAGGACTACATCCTACGAGCAGTACTTC.

This clone has a handful of counts. The chain uses TRBV5-6 and TRBJ1-2; no firm D call. From germline, CDR1 is SGHDT and CDR2 YYEEEE. V shed 4 bases and J shed 4 bases, with 20 bases lying between them. The CDR3 is made up of 16 amino acids. Here the CDR3 reads CASSPPRRLSLYGYTF. CDR3 nucleotide sequence: TGTGCCAGCAGCCCACCTCGACGACTCTCACTCTATGGCTACACCTTC.

This sequence joins TRBV5-4 and TRBJ2-5; D remains ambiguous. The J call is doubtful: the DNA matches TRBJ2-7 better. The germline CDR1 and CDR2 sequences are SGHNT and YYREEE (reference sequence). The CDR3 runs 14 residues. The CDR3 here is CASSFPSSLGEQYF. The CDR3 DNA reads TGTGCCAGCAGCTTTCCTTCATCTTTGGGCGAGCAGTACTTC.

V usage is TRBV10-3 and J usage is TRBJ2-3; D call uncertain. The CDR3 consists of 12 residues. The germline V gene has CDR1 ENHRY and CDR2 SYGVKD. With 1 base removed from V and 4 bases from J, the gap between germline ends came to 3 bases. CDR3 nucleotide sequence: TGTGCCATCAGTGAGTGGCCAGATACGCAGTATTTT. This translates into CAISEWPDTQYF.

The chain employs TRBV7-8 and TRBJ2-2; D is possibly TRBD2 (6 bases). This CDR3 spans 15 amino acids. Germline V gives CDR1 SGHVS, CDR2 FQNEAQ. V gave up 5 bases and J gave up 0 bases, with 10 bases separating them. Here the CDR3 DNA reads TGTGCCAGCAGCACCGGGACTGCGAACACCGGGGAGCTGTTTTTT. Its translation: CASSTGTANTGELFF.

This chain uses TRBV18 with TRBJ1-2; 7 bases fit TRBD1. The CDR3 contains 13 residues. Looked up from germline, CDR1 is KGHSH and CDR2 is LQKENI. V shed 5 bases, J shed 4 bases, and the junction held 4 bases outside the gene matches. The DNA of the CDR3 is TGTGCCAGCTCATCGGGACAGACCTATGGCTACACCTTC. It is translated as CASSSGQTYGYTF.

V usage is TRBV5-1 and J usage is TRBJ2-6; D unclear. V lost 0 bases, J lost 2 bases, and 3 bases lay in between. Looked up from germline, CDR1 is SGHRS and CDR2 is YFSETQ. The length of the CDR3 is 14 residues. CDR3 region: CASSLVAGANVLTF. Written as DNA, the CDR3 is TGCGCCAGCAGCTTGGTAGCTGGGGCCAACGTCCTGACTTTC.

The J gene is TRBJ2-2, the V gene TRBV18; D not certain. Germline CDR1 and CDR2: KGHSH and LQKENI. With 0 bases removed from V and 7 bases from J, the gap between germline ends came to 12 bases. CDR3 length: 15 amino acids. The CDR3 bases are TGTGCCAGCTCACCACCGTGGTCAGGATACGGGGAGCTGTTTTTT. Protein sequence: CASSPPWSGYGELFF.